This TCR beta chain was observed in a study of shared clonotypes between healthy human individuals. Study-wide findings and caveats: Sorted-subset sequencing, rarefaction showed, was incomplete despite large depth.

Concerning this clone itself: The antigen is not known.

Division of CD4+ cells produced a CD45RA+ naive subset and a CD45RA-negative memory subset. Trimming shortened V by 1 base and J by 4 bases, and 16 bases separated the two germline ends. The CDR3 loop spans 16 amino acids. Germline V CDR1 and CDR2: SGHRS, YFSETQ. Sequencing was performed with immunoSEQ multiplex PCR; in TCRdb, only in-frame clones are kept and a portion is missing. This sample yields under 600,000 clones, of which approximately 95% are seen a single time; under 0.065% belongs to the top ten. Sequencing input: naive CD4+ T cells sorted from blood. The subset was: CD45RA+ positively selected. The TCR was taken from a woman in her thirties in good health. The rearrangement links TRBV5-1 to TRBJ2-3; D might be TRBD2 (6 bases). In nucleotides, the CDR3 is TGCGCCAGCAGCTTGCTAGCGTCTTCGGGGGCAGATACGCAGTATTTT. It yields the protein CASSLLASSGADTQYF.